A single sample is the source of the 11 T cell receptor beta chains below, sequenced in a study of blood T cell repertoires in COVID-19. The assay was immunoSEQ multiplex PCR, and TCRdb's table has in-frame clones only and misses some. Of about 140,000 clones in the sample, around 86% are singletons; the top ten hold more than 3.5%. The sample comprised PBMCs or T cells enriched from blood (not recorded which). The receptors shown here come from a man aged 45-65 years who had recovered from COVID-19.

The chain joins TRBV5-1 to TRBJ2-7; maybe TRBD1 (6 bases). The CDR3 length is 13 residues. Trimming shortened V by 0 bases and J by 6 bases, and 10 bases separated the two germline ends. Germline values: CDR1 SGHRS, CDR2 YFSETQ. CDR3 DNA: TGCGCCAGCAGCTTGGGTTTCAGGGGCGAGCAGTACTTC. Its translation is CASSLGFRGEQYF.

The chain is built from TRBV14 and TRBJ1-2, with D uncertain. CDR3 length equals 12 residues. V was cut by 4 bases and J by 8 bases, with 11 bases left in between. CDR1 SGHDN and CDR2 FVKESK come from the germline V gene. The CDR3 DNA sequence: TGTGCCAGCAGCCCTGGCGGGGAGGGCTACACCTTC. It encodes CASSPGGEGYTF. Full variable domain (outside the CDR3, taken from reference TRBV14 and TRBJ1-2): EAGVTQFPSHSVIEKGQTVTLRCDPISGHDNLYWYRRVMGKEIKFLLHFVKESKQDESGMPNNRFLAERTGGTYSTLKVQPAELEDSGVYFCASSPGGEGYTFGSGTRLTVV.

The rearrangement joins TRBV7-2 to TRBJ1-2; 8 nucleotides match TRBD1. J gave up 7 bases and V 2 bases, and 6 bases lay outside the gene matches. The CDR3 consists of 14 residues. Germline V gives CDR1 SGHTA, CDR2 FQGNSA. DNA of the CDR3: TGTGCCAGCAGCTTAACACAGGGGGTGGCTGGCTACACCTTC. As protein: CASSLTQGVAGYTF.

This chain joins TRBV5-1 and TRBJ2-3, with 9 bases fitting TRBD1. This CDR3 contains 15 residues. Looked up from germline, CDR1 is SGHRS and CDR2 is YFSETQ. The trim removed 1 base at V and 4 bases at J, leaving 4 bases unmatched. CDR3 amino acids: CASSLNDRGADTQYF. Written as DNA, the CDR3 is TGCGCCAGCAGCTTGAATGACAGGGGGGCAGATACGCAGTATTTT. The full variable domain, completed using reference TRBV5-1 and TRBJ2-3, is KAGVTQTPRYLIKTRGQQVTLSCSPISGHRSVSWYQQTPGQGLQFLFEYFSETQRNKGNFPGRFSGRQFSNSRSEMNVSTLELGDSALYLCASSLNDRGADTQYFGPGTRLTVL.

This sequence joins TRBV30 and TRBJ1-2; TRBD1 might be the D (6 bases). Trimming took off 5 bases at V and 8 bases at J, with 27 bases between the two ends. The CDR3 loop spans 16 amino acids. CDR1 and CDR2 (germline): GTSNPN, SVGIG (reference sequence). The CDR3 loop reads CAWEFGTGLEARGYTF. CDR3 in DNA: TGTGCCTGGGAGTTCGGTACAGGGCTCGAGGCCCGGGGCTACACCTTC.

The chain joins TRBV5-8 to TRBJ1-2; no reliable D call. Trimming took 4 bases from V and 3 from J, leaving 10 bases between them. The CDR3 is 13 residues long. Germline assignment: CDR1 SGHTS and CDR2 YDEGEE. The CDR3 DNA reads TGTGCCAGCAGCCGAGGACTTTACTATGGCTACACCTTC. Its protein is CASSRGLYYGYTF.

The rearrangement links TRBV5-4 to TRBJ2-7; weak D call: TRBD2 (5 bases). V was cut by 2 bases and J by 6 bases, with 12 bases left in between. The CDR3 totals 13 residues. Germline V lookup: CDR1 SGHNT, CDR2 YYREEE (reference sequence). CDR3 in DNA: TGTGCCAGCAGCTTAGGGCGGGTTGGCGAGCAGTACTTC. This sequence encodes CASSLGRVGEQYF.

This chain links TRBV7-3 with TRBJ1-1; 9 nucleotides agree with TRBD1. The CDR3 spans 15 residues. The J segment lost 5 bases and the V segment lost 3 bases, leaving 7 bases of the junction unmatched. Germline V gives CDR1 SGHTA, CDR2 FQGTGA. The DNA of the CDR3 is TGTGCCAGCAGCTTGGCCGGGACAGGGAGGACTGAAGCTTTCTTT. It translates to CASSLAGTGRTEAFF. Drawing the rest from reference TRBV7-3 and TRBJ1-1, the complete variable domain is GAGVSQTPSNKVTEKGKYVELRCDPISGHTALYWYRQSLGQGPEFLIYFQGTGAADDSGLPNDRFFAVRPEGSVSTLKIQRTERGDSAVYLCASSLAGTGRTEAFFGQGTRLTVV.

The chain is built from TRBV27 and TRBJ2-2; tentative D call: TRBD2 (7 bases). Trimming shortened V by 5 bases and J by 2 bases, and 12 bases separated the two germline ends. The CDR3 contains 15 residues. Germline V gene sequence: CDR1 MNHEY, CDR2 SMNVEV (reference sequence). The DNA for the CDR3 is TGTGCCAGCAGTCGCGGGGGCCCTAACACCGGGGAGCTGTTTTTT. As protein: CASSRGGPNTGELFF.

The V and J genes are TRBV12-3 or TRBV12-4 and TRBJ2-7; TRBD1 is a possible D gene (6 bases). The CDR3 contains 12 residues. With 5 bases removed from V and 6 bases from J, the gap between germline ends came to 11 bases. The CDR3 nucleotides are TGTGCCAGCAGTCAACAGGGTTTCGAGCAGTACTTC. This translates into CASSQQGFEQYF.

V and J are TRBV6-5 and TRBJ1-1; 11 bases map to TRBD1. This CDR3 region has 15 residues. With 6 bases clipped from V and 5 bases from J, the junction kept 8 bases outside the gene matches. Germline V lookup: CDR1 MNHEY, CDR2 SVGAGI. The CDR3 DNA is TGTGCCAGCAGACGGACAGGGGGCGCGGGGACTGAAGCTTTCTTT. Translated: CASRRTGGAGTEAFF.